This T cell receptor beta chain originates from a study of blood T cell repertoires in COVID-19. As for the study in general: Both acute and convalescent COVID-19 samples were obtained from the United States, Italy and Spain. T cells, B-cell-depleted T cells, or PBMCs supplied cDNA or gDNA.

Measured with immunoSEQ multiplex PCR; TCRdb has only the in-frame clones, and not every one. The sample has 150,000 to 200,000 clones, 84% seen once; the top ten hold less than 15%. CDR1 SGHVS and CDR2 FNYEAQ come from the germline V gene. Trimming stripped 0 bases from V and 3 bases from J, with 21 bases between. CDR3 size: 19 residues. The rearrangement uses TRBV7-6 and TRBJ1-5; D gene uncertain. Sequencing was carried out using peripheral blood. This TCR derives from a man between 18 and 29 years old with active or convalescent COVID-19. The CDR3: CASSLAGESYWAYNQPQHF. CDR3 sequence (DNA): TGTGCCAGCAGCTTAGCCGGGGAGTCGTATTGGGCCTACAATCAGCCCCAGCATTTT.